This T cell receptor beta chain was documented in a study of blood T cells in healthy people across ages. Study-wide results and caveats: Considered underestimates were the diversity estimates obtained from one million T cells. It was the long-lived donors that had more naive CD4+ cells and higher diversity than aged donors.

Sample-barcoded 5' priming and a J-beta primer mix drove a second PCR of roughly 7 to 11 cycles. From the 5' RACE reads, TCRdb called clonotypes with MiXCR, one entry per CDR3 protein. The table records under 2,000,000 distinct CDR3 sequences, around half of them present only once. With regard to this clonotype: Its antigen is not identified. A read error may account for a junction end that differs from germline.

Per sample, a minimum of 6 million PBMCs were isolated. The source material was blood. The sequence came from a woman aged 40 to 50 in good health.

The CDR3 here is CASSLSSSCEQYF. DNA of the CDR3: TGTGCCAGCAGTTTATCAAGCTCCTGCGAGCAGTACTTC. V gene TRBV12-3 or TRBV12-4 combines with J gene TRBJ2-7; D ambiguous. The length of the CDR3 is 13 residues.